The rows below give T cell receptor beta chains drawn from one sample of a study of identical twins. TCRdb re-called the 5' RACE reads through MiXCR, storing one row per CDR3 protein. The table has hundreds of thousands of distinct CDR3 sequences, 24% seen once. The sample was also linked to a second study, of T cells expressing NK-cell markers.

The sample comprised CD4+ T cells sorted from blood. The receptors come from a woman between 18 and 29 years old in good health. Each CDR3 is given without its conserved first and last residue.

v_call	cdr3_aa
TRBV20-1	SARPPGLLNTEAF
TRBV20-1	SARKGSETQY
TRBV6-1	ASSRGQAKSGELF
TRBV2	ASSDQQGAEETQY
TRBV20-1	SARGGILAETQY
TRBV12-3/TRBV12-4	ASTLHGGGELF
TRBV6-5	ASSYSRQAGGELF
TRBV6-1	ASTQPGAGTEAF
TRBV4-1	ASSQDRSGSEEQF
TRBV7-9	ASSSGQGSETQY
TRBV27	ASSLTGGDTQY
TRBV6-1	ASTAGTSGSQSSYEQY
TRBV5-1	ASSHWWPSGGRKETQY
TRBV6-1	ASSKWTEAF
TRBV3-1	ASSQAGGLASEAF
TRBV12-3/TRBV12-4	ASSKGLGRLNEQF
TRBV11-2	ASSFLGASSH
TRBV5-5	ASSLLLAGAHGELF
TRBV29-1	SVVGAGSTDTQY
TRBV4-2	ASSRDISTDTQY
TRBV6-5	ASSYSIGVNYGYT
TRBV19	ASSIGYNEQF
TRBV7-6	ASSFGEGGTYNEQF
TRBV5-1	ASREGAVWKTEAF
TRBV12-3/TRBV12-4	ASRTGQGAYNEQF
TRBV20-1	SVTLSSGTYEQY
TRBV12-3/TRBV12-4	ASNQGAEQY
TRBV10-3	AIRREGYYEQY
TRBV5-1	ASSSATGRELF